Included here is one T cell receptor beta chain sequence, with context. Its binding antigen is unknown. Base qualities are not at hand, and no much larger clone is one base apart. The sample contains more than one DNA sequence encoding this CDR3. Using the deep immunoSEQ assay, multiplex PCR amplified TCR CDR3 regions from genomic DNA. Extracted genomic DNA from each cell subset was spread evenly across all wells of several immunoSEQ 96-well plates, with each plate serving as a replicate. For sorted subsets, each replicate PCR was loaded with 200 ng genomic DNA, equivalent to some 27,000 T cell genomes. Purified libraries were quantified with a Qubit 3.0 fluorometer, sized on a Bioanalyzer 2100, and re-quantified with the KAPA Library Quantification kit. Every immunoSEQ 96-well plate was sequenced on a dedicated single-read 150-cycle Illumina NextSeq 550 flow cell. On the authors' methods: Because the immunoSEQ output held only junctional sequences and lacked quality scores, the filtering could not match the filtering applied to full-length reads. Sequences were annotated with PyIR, a Python wrapper for IgBLAST v1.9, and V/J genes and CDR3 were assigned using IMGT germline references. Reads were removed for weak V/J assignments (E-value above 1e-6), missing CDR3, stop codons, out-of-frame junctions, or ambiguous translated residues. A V3J clonotype was defined by an identical inferred V gene, J gene, and CDR3 amino acid sequence. To compute the percentage overlap between repertoires, the number of shared unique clonotypes was divided by the size of the smaller repertoire. RTK rarefaction, the Chao1 estimator, and Recon v2.1 estimates of unobserved clonotypes were used to assess repertoire richness. OLGA was used to compute generation probabilities for all TCRbeta clonotypes that the gDNA method yielded from a few donors. In its TCRdb copy, this immuneACCESS table keeps in-frame sequences only and misses some clones. Where compared with another copy, unresolved V genes explain less than half of these, and the others have no known cause. The D gene and trimming were derived from the DNA, and the V and J assignments and clone size from that table. For this sample there are approximately 1.5 million clones; nearly 99% appear just once. The ten largest account for approximately 0.45% of the sample.

The entry originates in a study of shared clonotypes between healthy human individuals (TCRdb year 2020). For the study in its entirety: The cohort included three men and a couple of women between 18 and 49 years of age. Per donor, three plates each were used for CD4 naive and CD4 memory, two for CD8 naive, and one for CD8 memory. Blood TCR repertoires of roughly five healthy adults were deeply sequenced to estimate repertoire size and the extent of clonotype sharing between individuals. To increase sequencing depth and limit assay-specific biases, TCR repertoire library preparation and sequencing were carried out by different laboratories using diverse techniques. Each donor's leukapheresis produced roughly between roughly 0.94 and 9.5 billion PBMCs. Broad study findings and their caveats: Based on pairwise subsampling, the degree of clonotype sharing among donors was expected to be affected by sequencing depth. Sampling was limited to blood, and TCR repertoires in tissue likely differ from TCR repertoires in blood. Higher generation probabilities were observed for clonotypes shared by all four sorted-subset donors than for non-shared clonotypes. Because the study included only a small number of donors, the genetic and exposure-history diversity represented was limited. Incomplete sequencing was indicated by rarefaction of sorted-subset datasets, despite the large sequencing depth. About 4.5% of naive CD4, 3.5% of naive CD8, roughly 2.4% of memory CD4, and about 0.4% of memory CD8 clonotypes were shared across several donors. Naive subsets generally had larger estimated clonotype richness than memory subsets.

Trimming removed 3 bases from V and 3 bases from J; the gene matches leave 12 bases unexplained. The CDR3 starts with the cysteine, ends with the phenylalanine, and has 17 residues. Of all the DNA, just the CDR3 is kept, 51 bases in frame from base 1. According to the germline V gene, CDR1 reads KGHSH and CDR2 reads LQKENI. Donors were healthy HIV-negative adults with no recently reported acute infections or vaccinations. Only Caucasian adults living in Nashville, Tennessee, USA were represented among the donors. CD4+ T cells were enriched by magnetic negative selection, after which naive cells were positively selected on CD45RA and the negative fraction was taken as the memory subset. Blood was obtained by leukapheresis, after which PBMCs were separated by Ficoll-Histopaque density gradient centrifugation and cryopreserved in liquid nitrogen vapor phase. Purity and quantity of every magnetically sorted T cell population were checked by analytical flow cytometry. Genomic DNA was isolated from each sorted fraction and quantified by UV absorbance on a Nanodrop 2000c.

The sequence links TRBV18 to TRBJ2-3, with TRBD2 matching 7 junction bases. This TCR was recovered from a young man in good health. Material for sequencing was naive CD4+ T cells sorted from blood. Interpreted using the paper, the cell subset or site label stands for: CD45RA+ positively selected. The DNA is as follows: TGTGCCAGCTCACCCCAACGGGGCGGGAGAGGTACAGATACGCAGTATTTT. This translates into CASSPQRGGRGTDTQYF.